Following are 12 T cell receptor beta chains from one sample sequenced in a study of PD-L1 blockade in urothelial cancer. TCRdb's table, derived via immunoSEQ multiplex PCR, lists solely in-frame clones and lacks some. The table shows 50,000 or so clones, with 70% to 80% occurring only once. The sequencing here drew on PBMCs, taken around atezolizumab (anti-PD-L1) treatment. The receptors originated from a man aged 65-85 years with urothelial cancer.

The sample holds one count of this clone. CDR3 region: CASSQGASGGAGETQYF. Here the CDR3 DNA reads TGCGCCAGCAGCCAGGGAGCTAGCGGGGGGGCCGGTGAGACCCAGTACTTC. The rearrangement joins TRBV5-1 to TRBJ2-5; 12 nucleotides align to TRBD2. Unmatched junction bases numbered 12, after V lost 4 bases and J lost 5 bases. This CDR3 comprises 17 residues. In germline, CDR1 is SGHRS, CDR2 YFSETQ.

This chain joins TRBV18 and TRBJ2-3; TRBD2 matches at 12 bases. Germline loops: CDR1 KGHSH, CDR2 LQKENI. V lost 3 bases and J lost 3; bases outside the gene matches: 7. This CDR3 region has 17 residues. The CDR3: CASSPLTSGRATDTQYF. The CDR3 DNA reads as TGTGCCAGCTCACCGCTGACTAGCGGGAGAGCGACAGATACGCAGTATTTT.

This clone was observed a handful of times. This chain's CDR3 is CASSLMSRVDQPQHF. The DNA of the CDR3 is TGTGCCAGCAGCTTGATGAGCAGGGTGGATCAGCCCCAGCATTTT. The gene calls are TRBV5-8 and TRBJ1-5; the D gene is possibly TRBD1 (5 bases). The CDR3 contains 15 residues. The germline V and J ends were trimmed by 1 base and 5 bases, with 13 bases remaining between them. Germline V gene data show CDR1 as SGHTS and CDR2 as YDEGEE.

J is TRBJ1-3 and V is TRBV5-1, with 7 bases aligning to TRBD1. Trimming removed 4 bases from V and 4 bases from J; junction bases left unmatched: 8. The CDR3 loop spans 15 amino acids. Germline V CDR1 and CDR2: SGHRS, YFSETQ. The CDR3 here is CASSISRGPGNTIYF. The CDR3 coding sequence is TGCGCCAGCAGCATATCGAGGGGGCCAGGAAACACCATATATTTT.

This chain links TRBV2 with TRBJ1-2, with D possibly being TRBD1 (5 bases). Germline CDR1 reads SNHLY; CDR2 reads FYNNEI. The CDR3 has 12 residues. V dropped 6 bases and J dropped 4 bases, with 9 bases sitting between them. The CDR3 DNA reads as TGTGCCAGCAGCGGAACAGGCTATGGCTACACCTTC. This translates into CASSGTGYGYTF.

This clone was counted between two and nine times. This chain links TRBV7-9 with TRBJ2-2, with D possibly being TRBD2 (5 bases). The germline gives CDR1 SEHNR, CDR2 FQNEAQ (reference sequence). The CDR3 consists of 18 residues. V lost 4 bases and J lost 5, with 23 bases in between. The CDR3 is CASSSRVRVRPGTGELFF. The CDR3 DNA reads TGTGCCAGCAGCTCTAGGGTGAGGGTCCGCCCGGGAACCGGGGAGCTGTTTTTT. Filled out from reference TRBV7-9 and TRBJ2-2, the complete variable domain reads DTGVSQNPRHKITKRGQNVTFRCDPISEHNRLYWYRQTLGQGPEFLTYFQNEAQLEKSRLLSDRFSAERPKGSFSTLEIQRTEQGDSAMYLCASSSRVRVRPGTGELFFGEGSRLTVL.

This sequence joins TRBV6-5 and TRBJ1-5; the D is unclear. This CDR3 is 13 amino acids long. CDR1 is MNHEY and CDR2 is SVGAGI in the germline V gene. Trimming pared 7 bases from V and 0 bases from J, leaving 7 bases between. In nucleotides, the CDR3 is TGTGCCAGCAAGCGGGATAGCAATCAGCCCCAGCATTTT. It yields the protein CASKRDSNQPQHF.

The chain links TRBV7-2 to TRBJ2-2, with D possibly matching TRBD1 (6 bases). This CDR3 has 16 amino acids. Germline-derived CDR1 and CDR2 are SGHTA and FQGNSA. V was trimmed by 5 bases and J by 2 bases, leaving 15 bases between them. CDR3 loop: CASSPPRTANTGELFF. The CDR3 DNA is TGTGCCAGCAGCCCGCCCCGGACAGCCAACACCGGGGAGCTGTTTTTT.

This clone was seen more than once but under ten times. V and J are TRBV28 and TRBJ2-3; the D gene is possibly TRBD2 (6 bases). Trimming cost V 3 bases and J 4 bases, with 20 bases left between them. This CDR3 has 17 amino acids. Germline V lookup: CDR1 MDHEN, CDR2 SYDVKM. The CDR3 sequence is CASSFFARGRSADTQYF. CDR3 DNA: TGTGCCAGCAGTTTTTTCGCCCGAGGGAGGAGCGCAGATACGCAGTATTTT.

The chain links TRBV5-1 to TRBJ1-6, with D tentatively TRBD1 (5 bases). CDR3 size: 15 residues. Germline V gene sequence: CDR1 SGHRS, CDR2 YFSETQ. Trimming removed 0 bases at V and 8 bases at J, with 12 bases between. The CDR3 DNA sequence: TGCGCCAGCAGCTTGGCTGGAGGGGCCGATTCACCCCTCCACTTT. The encoded protein is CASSLAGGADSPLHF.

The chain is built from TRBV10-3 and TRBJ1-4, with D possibly TRBD1 on 5 matching bases. Germline V gene lookup returns CDR1 ENHRY and CDR2 SYGVKD. V shed 4 bases and J shed 8 bases, with 11 bases lying between them. The CDR3 covers 13 residues. CDR3 nucleotides: TGTGCCATCAGTGGGGGGACTGCAGAAAAACTGTTTTTT. As protein: CAISGGTAEKLFF.

The V and J genes are TRBV5-1 and TRBJ2-6, with TRBD1 as a possible D gene (6 bases). The germline V gene has CDR1 SGHRS and CDR2 YFSETQ. The CDR3 has 17 amino acids. Trimming left V 2 bases short and J 4 bases short, with 16 bases between. CDR3 DNA sequence: TGCGCCAGCAGCTTTGAGGGCAGGGGTAGGGGGGCCAACGTCCTGACTTTC. It specifies CASSFEGRGRGANVLTF.